Shown below are 14 T cell receptor beta chains from a single sample sequenced in a study of CD8 T cells in Susac syndrome (dated by TCRdb to the late 2010s). The method behind the library was the immunoSEQ multiplex PCR assay. RNA was extracted using the RNeasy kit, and roughly 0.45 to 1 microgram was reverse transcribed with random hexamers. TCRdb trimmed public reads at Q25 via fastp, called clones via MiXCR and kept in-frame beta chains. Merged by CDR3 protein, the rows form single entries marked with the most common genes and DNA. The sample profile shows over 150,000 distinct CDR3 sequences; 90% to 97% of them were found once. The leading ten clones occupy around 0.12% of the sample. Material: CD4+ T cells from PBMCs. Receptors originate from a human donor with Susac syndrome.

This clonotype appeared a few times. The rearrangement joins TRBV29-1 to TRBJ2-3; 9 nucleotides agree with TRBD2. Germline CDR1 is SQVTM and CDR2 is ANQGSEA. Trimming took 3 bases from V and 4 from J; bases not matched to a gene: 5. This CDR3 contains 14 residues. CDR3 sequence: CSVEPAGGPDTQYF. The CDR3 DNA sequence: TGCAGCGTTGAGCCGGCGGGAGGGCCAGATACGCAGTATTTT.

This rearrangement joins TRBV7-2 to TRBJ1-6; D unclear. Germline CDR1 is SGHTA and CDR2 is FQGNSA. The CDR3 has 15 residues. Trimming took 5 bases from V and 8 from J, leaving 16 bases between them. CDR3 in amino acids: CASSPGIGLYSPLHF. The CDR3 bases are TGTGCCAGCAGCCCTGGGATAGGGTTGTATTCACCCCTCCACTTT.

This sequence joins TRBV30 and TRBJ2-3; D gene uncertain. Germline-derived CDR1 and CDR2 are GTSNPN and SVGIG (reference sequence). CDR3 length: 12 amino acids. Deletions cut 2 bases from V and 0 bases from J, with 3 bases between. The CDR3 DNA sequence: TGTGCCTGGAGTCTTAGCACAGATACGCAGTATTTT. It specifies CAWSLSTDTQYF. Filled out from reference TRBV30 and TRBJ2-3, the complete variable domain reads SQTIHQWPATLVQPVGSPLSLECTVEGTSNPNLYWYRQAAGRGLQLLFYSVGIGQISSEVPQNLSASRPQDRQFILSSKKLLLSDSGFYLCAWSLSTDTQYFGPGTRLTVL.

The V gene is TRBV19, the J gene TRBJ2-4; tentatively, D is TRBD2 (5 bases). This CDR3 has 13 amino acids. Germline V lookup: CDR1 LNHDA, CDR2 SQIVND (reference sequence). Trimming pared 3 bases from V and 9 bases from J, leaving 12 bases between. DNA for the CDR3: TGTGCCAGTAGTATCGCGGGTTCAGGCATTCAGTACTTC. Its protein product is CASSIAGSGIQYF.

The chain recombines TRBV20-1 with TRBJ2-3; the match to TRBD2 covers 10 bases. This CDR3 region has 13 residues. Losses at the gene ends were 3 bases for V and 12 bases for J; bases not matched to a gene: 9. In germline, CDR1 is DFQATT, CDR2 SNEGSKA (reference sequence). The CDR3 DNA reads as TGCAGTGCTAGGATAGCGGGAGGTCCCGGCCAGTATTTT. Its translation: CSARIAGGPGQYF.

CDR3 sequence reads: CSGGGGETQYF. The CDR3 nucleotides read TGCAGCGGGGGGGGAGGAGAGACCCAGTACTTC. The chain has TRBV29-1 and TRBJ2-5, with TRBD2 identical over 7 bases. The CDR3 spans 11 residues. Germline values: CDR1 SQVTM, CDR2 ANQGSEA. Trimming cost V 7 bases and J 4 bases; bases outside gene matches: 3.

The V gene is TRBV12-3 or TRBV12-4, the J gene TRBJ2-1; tentative D call: TRBD1 (6 bases). The length of the CDR3 is 13 residues. Deletions cut 4 bases from V and 6 bases from J, with 10 bases between. CDR3 nucleotides: TGTGCCAGCAGTTCAGGGGTTAGCAATGAGCAGTTCTTC. It is translated as CASSSGVSNEQFF.

The chain has TRBV29-1 and TRBJ2-1, with D possibly matching TRBD1 (6 bases). V dropped 6 bases and J dropped 4 bases, with 16 bases sitting between them. The CDR3 sequence is 14 residues long. Germline V gene sequence: CDR1 SQVTM, CDR2 ANQGSEA. The CDR3 DNA reads as TGCAGCGTCGGCTACAGGGAACTATACAATGAGCAGTTCTTC. This encodes CSVGYRELYNEQFF.

DNA for the CDR3: TGTGCCACCAGTGATTTCCGAGAGACCCAGTACTTC. Its protein is CATSDFRETQYF. The rearrangement uses TRBV24-1 and TRBJ2-5; D is unresolved. This CDR3 has 12 residues. V shed 1 base and J shed 4 bases, with 3 bases lying between them. The germline V gene has CDR1 KGHDR and CDR2 SFDVKD.

J is TRBJ1-3 and V is TRBV9; D not resolved. Germline V gene data show CDR1 as SGDLS and CDR2 as YYNGEE. Trimming took 3 bases from V and 4 from J, leaving 11 bases between them. The CDR3 is 14 residues long. The CDR3 DNA follows: TGTGCCAGCAGCGAGAGTCAAGGGGGAAACACCATATATTTT. Amino acid sequence: CASSESQGGNTIYF.

The chain carries TRBV29-1 and TRBJ2-5; D is ambiguous. CDR3 size: 12 residues. V was pared by 8 bases and J by 5 bases, with 15 bases between. CDR1 SQVTM and CDR2 ANQGSEA come from the germline V gene. CDR3 bases: TGCAGCACCCAGATGGGTATGGAGACCCAGTACTTC. It yields the protein CSTQMGMETQYF.

This clonotype appeared once. The V and J genes are TRBV18 and TRBJ1-2; a possible D gene is TRBD1 (5 bases). The CDR3 spans 14 residues. CDR1 KGHSH and CDR2 LQKENI come from the germline V gene. Trimming shortened V by 3 bases and J by 4 bases, and 12 bases separated the two germline ends. The CDR3 region has the DNA TGTGCCAGCTCACCCGTCGGGACGGCCTATGGCTACACCTTC. Protein product: CASSPVGTAYGYTF. The full variable domain, completed using reference TRBV18 and TRBJ1-2, is NAGVMQNPRHLVRRRGQEARLRCSPMKGHSHVYWYRQLPEEGLKFMVYLQKENIIDESGMPKERFSAEFPKEGPSILRIQQVVRGDSAAYFCASSPVGTAYGYTFGSGTRLTVV.

The chain joins TRBV18 to TRBJ1-1; perhaps TRBD1 as D (5 bases). The CDR3 covers 15 residues. Trimming pared 0 bases from V and 2 bases from J, leaving 10 bases between. Germline V lookup: CDR1 KGHSH, CDR2 LQKENI. The CDR3 is CASSPPVGTNTEAFF. CDR3 DNA sequence: TGTGCCAGCTCACCACCCGTGGGGACCAACACTGAAGCTTTCTTT. The complete variable domain, with remaining parts taken from reference TRBV18 and TRBJ1-1, reads NAGVMQNPRHLVRRRGQEARLRCSPMKGHSHVYWYRQLPEEGLKFMVYLQKENIIDESGMPKERFSAEFPKEGPSILRIQQVVRGDSAAYFCASSPPVGTNTEAFFGQGTRLTVV.

The rearrangement uses TRBV29-1 and TRBJ1-4; D is possibly TRBD1 (5 bases). The CDR3 loop spans 11 amino acids. Germline V CDR1 and CDR2: SQVTM, ANQGSEA. Between the trimmed V and J ends, which lost 0 bases and 17 bases, there was a span of 13 bases. The chain's CDR3 is CSVEEGRGVFF. Written as DNA, the CDR3 is TGCAGCGTTGAAGAGGGACGAGGGGTCTTTTTT.